Listed below are T cell receptor beta chains from one sample, sequenced in a study of shared clonotypes between healthy human individuals. Measured with immunoSEQ multiplex PCR; TCRdb has only the in-frame clones, and not every one. The table lists about 580,000 clones, 95% to 98% of them singletons. Sequencing was performed on naive CD8+ T cells sorted from blood. These receptors all stem from a man aged 25 to 40 in good health. The CDR3 runs from the conserved cysteine through the conserved F or W. D genes are given only for firm matches. A clone size is listed for some rows: how often the clone was seen (once, few, many), or a class if it is expanded.

cdr3_length	v_call	d_call	j_call	clone_size	cdr3_nt	cdr3_aa
14	TRBV6-5	.	TRBJ2-7	.	TGTGCCAGCAGTTACGTTCTGACAGCCTACGAGCAGTACTTC	CASSYVLTAYEQYF
15	TRBV9	TRBD2	TRBJ2-7	once	TGTGCCAGCAGCGTAGGCGGGCGGGAGGACTTCGAGCAGTACTTC	CASSVGGREDFEQYF
16	TRBV7-2	.	TRBJ2-7	.	TGTGCCAGCAGCTGGGGTAATGAGGCCCAGCCCTACGAGCAGTACTTC	CASSWGNEAQPYEQYF
16	TRBV13	TRBD1	TRBJ1-1	.	TGTGCCAGCAGCCCATATTGGGGACAGGATTACACTGAAGCTTTCTTT	CASSPYWGQDYTEAFF
15	TRBV9	.	TRBJ1-5	few	TGTGCCAGCAGCGTAGATTGGAGAACAAATCAGCCCCAGCATTTT	CASSVDWRTNQPQHF
16	TRBV15	.	TRBJ1-4	.	TGTGCCACCAGCATTACCTCCGGACGGACCGATGAAAAACTGTTTTTT	CATSITSGRTDEKLFF
15	TRBV11-2	.	TRBJ2-1	once	TGTGCCAGCAGCTTAGGGCTCGATTCCTACAATGAGCAGTTCTTC	CASSLGLDSYNEQFF
16	TRBV5-6	.	TRBJ2-7	.	TGTGCCAGCAGCCTACAGGGAGGGCTAGCGGCGTACGAGCAGTACTTC	CASSLQGGLAAYEQYF
15	TRBV2	.	TRBJ2-7	.	TGTGCCAGCAGTGACCGGTCGGGAGTCACCTACGAGCAGTACTTC	CASSDRSGVTYEQYF
15	TRBV7-9	TRBD1	TRBJ2-7	.	TGTGCCAGCAGCTTCGGACAGGGCAGGACCTACGAGCAGTACTTC	CASSFGQGRTYEQYF
14	TRBV27	.	TRBJ2-7	.	TGTGCCAGCAGTTTATTGGACAGCCCCTACGAGCAGTACTTC	CASSLLDSPYEQYF
15	TRBV27	TRBD1	TRBJ1-5	.	TGTGCCAGCAGTCCTCGTGACAGGGGTAGTCAGCCCCAGCATTTT	CASSPRDRGSQPQHF
14	TRBV27	.	TRBJ2-7	.	TGTGCCAGCAAGTCCATCGGCGGCTCCTACGAGCAGTACTTC	CASKSIGGSYEQYF
17	TRBV7-8	.	TRBJ2-2	.	TGTGCCAGCAGCGTATCAACCTCGGACAGACACACCGGGGAGCTGTTTTTT	CASSVSTSDRHTGELFF
16	TRBV28	TRBD2	TRBJ2-7	once	TGTGCCAGCAGCCCTCTTAGCGGGGTTAGCTCCTACGAGCAGTACTTC	CASSPLSGVSSYEQYF
15	TRBV10-2	.	TRBJ2-7	.	TGCGCCAGCATACGTCTCATGTCTTCTCTCCACGAGCAGTACTTC	CASIRLMSSLHEQYF
15	TRBV5-6	TRBD1	TRBJ2-7	.	TGTGCCAGCAGCACCTTAGGGACAGATCAGAGCGAGCAGTACTTC	CASSTLGTDQSEQYF